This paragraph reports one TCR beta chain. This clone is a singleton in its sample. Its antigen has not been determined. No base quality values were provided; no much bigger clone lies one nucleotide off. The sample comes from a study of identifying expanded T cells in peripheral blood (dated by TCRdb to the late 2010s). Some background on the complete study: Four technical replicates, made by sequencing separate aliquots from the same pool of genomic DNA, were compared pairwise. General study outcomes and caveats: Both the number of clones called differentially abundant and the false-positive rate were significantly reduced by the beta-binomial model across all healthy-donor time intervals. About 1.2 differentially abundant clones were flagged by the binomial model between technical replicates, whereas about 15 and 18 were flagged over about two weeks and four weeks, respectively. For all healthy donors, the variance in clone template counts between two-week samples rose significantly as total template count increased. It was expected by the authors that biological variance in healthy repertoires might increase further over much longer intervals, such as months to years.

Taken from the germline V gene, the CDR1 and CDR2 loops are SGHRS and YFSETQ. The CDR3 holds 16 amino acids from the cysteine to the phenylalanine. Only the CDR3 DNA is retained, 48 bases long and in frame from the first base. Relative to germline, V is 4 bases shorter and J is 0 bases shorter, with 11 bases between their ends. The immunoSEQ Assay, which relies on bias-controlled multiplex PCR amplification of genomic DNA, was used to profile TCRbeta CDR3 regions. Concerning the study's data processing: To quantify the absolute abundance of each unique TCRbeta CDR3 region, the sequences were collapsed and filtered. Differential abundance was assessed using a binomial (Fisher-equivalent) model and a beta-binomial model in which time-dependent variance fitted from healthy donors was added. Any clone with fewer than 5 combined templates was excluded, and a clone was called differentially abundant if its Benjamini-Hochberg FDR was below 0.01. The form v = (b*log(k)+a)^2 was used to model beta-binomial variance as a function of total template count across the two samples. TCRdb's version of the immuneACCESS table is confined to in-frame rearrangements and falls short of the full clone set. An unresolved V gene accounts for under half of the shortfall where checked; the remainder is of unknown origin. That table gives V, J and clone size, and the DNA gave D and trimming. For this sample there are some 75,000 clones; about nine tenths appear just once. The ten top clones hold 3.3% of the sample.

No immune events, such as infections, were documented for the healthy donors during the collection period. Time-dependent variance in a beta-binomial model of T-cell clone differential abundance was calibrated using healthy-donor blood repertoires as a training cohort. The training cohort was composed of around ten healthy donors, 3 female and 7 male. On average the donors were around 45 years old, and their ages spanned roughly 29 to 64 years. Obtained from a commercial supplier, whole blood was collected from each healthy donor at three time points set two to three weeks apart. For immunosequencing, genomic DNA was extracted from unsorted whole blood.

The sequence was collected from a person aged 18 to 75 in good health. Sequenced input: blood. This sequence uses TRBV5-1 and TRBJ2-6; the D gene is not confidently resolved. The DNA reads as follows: TGCGCCAGCAGCCGAGACACCATCTCTGGGGCCAACGTCCTGACTTTC. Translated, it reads CASSRDTISGANVLTF.